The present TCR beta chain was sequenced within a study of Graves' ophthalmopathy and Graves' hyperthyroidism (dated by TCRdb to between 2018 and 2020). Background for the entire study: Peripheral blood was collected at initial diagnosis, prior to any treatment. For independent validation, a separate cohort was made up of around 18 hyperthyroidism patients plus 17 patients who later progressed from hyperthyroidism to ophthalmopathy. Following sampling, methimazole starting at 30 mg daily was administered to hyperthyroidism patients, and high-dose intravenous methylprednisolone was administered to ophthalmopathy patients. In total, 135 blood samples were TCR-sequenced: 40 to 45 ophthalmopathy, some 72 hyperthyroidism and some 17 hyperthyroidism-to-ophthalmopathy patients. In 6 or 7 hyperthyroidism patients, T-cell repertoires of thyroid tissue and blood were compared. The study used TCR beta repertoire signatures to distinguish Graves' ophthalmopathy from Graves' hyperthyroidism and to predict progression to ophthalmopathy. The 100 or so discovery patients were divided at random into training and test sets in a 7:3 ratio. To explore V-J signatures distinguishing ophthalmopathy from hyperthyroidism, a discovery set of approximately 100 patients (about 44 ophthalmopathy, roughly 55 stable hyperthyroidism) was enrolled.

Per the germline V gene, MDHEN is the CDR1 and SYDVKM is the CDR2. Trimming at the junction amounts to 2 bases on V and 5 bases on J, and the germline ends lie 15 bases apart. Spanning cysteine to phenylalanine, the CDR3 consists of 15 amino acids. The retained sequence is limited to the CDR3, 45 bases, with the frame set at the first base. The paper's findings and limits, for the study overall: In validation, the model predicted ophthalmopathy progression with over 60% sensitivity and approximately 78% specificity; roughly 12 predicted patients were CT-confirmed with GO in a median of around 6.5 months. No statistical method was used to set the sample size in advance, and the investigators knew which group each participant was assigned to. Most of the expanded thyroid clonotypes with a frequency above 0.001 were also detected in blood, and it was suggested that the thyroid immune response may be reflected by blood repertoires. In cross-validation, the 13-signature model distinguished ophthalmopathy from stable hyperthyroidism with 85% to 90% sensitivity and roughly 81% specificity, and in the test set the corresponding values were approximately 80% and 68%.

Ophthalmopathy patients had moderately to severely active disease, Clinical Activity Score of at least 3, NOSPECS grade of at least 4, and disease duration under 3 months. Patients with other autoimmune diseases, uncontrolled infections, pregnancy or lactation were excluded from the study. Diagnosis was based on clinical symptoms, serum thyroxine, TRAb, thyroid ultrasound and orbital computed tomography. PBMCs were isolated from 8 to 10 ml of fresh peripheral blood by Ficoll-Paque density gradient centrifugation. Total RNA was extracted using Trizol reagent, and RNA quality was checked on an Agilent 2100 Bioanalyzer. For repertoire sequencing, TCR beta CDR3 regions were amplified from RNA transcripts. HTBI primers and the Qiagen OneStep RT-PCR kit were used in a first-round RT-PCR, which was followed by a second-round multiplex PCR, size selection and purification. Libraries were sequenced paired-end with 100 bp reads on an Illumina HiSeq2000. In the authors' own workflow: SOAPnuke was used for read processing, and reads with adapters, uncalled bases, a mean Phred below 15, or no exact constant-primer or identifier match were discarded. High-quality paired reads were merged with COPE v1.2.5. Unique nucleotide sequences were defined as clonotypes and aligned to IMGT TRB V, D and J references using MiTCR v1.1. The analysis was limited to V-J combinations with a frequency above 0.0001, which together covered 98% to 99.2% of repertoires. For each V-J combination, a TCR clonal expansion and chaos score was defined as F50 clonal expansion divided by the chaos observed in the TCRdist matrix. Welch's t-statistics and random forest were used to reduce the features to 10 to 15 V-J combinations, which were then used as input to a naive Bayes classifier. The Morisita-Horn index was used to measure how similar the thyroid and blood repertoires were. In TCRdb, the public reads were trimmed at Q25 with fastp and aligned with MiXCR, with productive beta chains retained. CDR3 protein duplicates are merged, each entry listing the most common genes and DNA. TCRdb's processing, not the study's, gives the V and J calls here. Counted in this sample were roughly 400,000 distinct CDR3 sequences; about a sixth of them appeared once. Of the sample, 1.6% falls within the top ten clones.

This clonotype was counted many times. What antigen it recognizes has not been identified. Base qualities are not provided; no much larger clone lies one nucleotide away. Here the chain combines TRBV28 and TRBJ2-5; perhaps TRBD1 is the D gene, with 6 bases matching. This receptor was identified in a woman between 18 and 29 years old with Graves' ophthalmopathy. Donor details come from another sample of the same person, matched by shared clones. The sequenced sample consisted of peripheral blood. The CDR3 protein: CASSLGGPTQETQYF. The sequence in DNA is TGTGCCAGCAGTTTAGGGGGCCCCACGCAGGAGACCCAGTACTTC.